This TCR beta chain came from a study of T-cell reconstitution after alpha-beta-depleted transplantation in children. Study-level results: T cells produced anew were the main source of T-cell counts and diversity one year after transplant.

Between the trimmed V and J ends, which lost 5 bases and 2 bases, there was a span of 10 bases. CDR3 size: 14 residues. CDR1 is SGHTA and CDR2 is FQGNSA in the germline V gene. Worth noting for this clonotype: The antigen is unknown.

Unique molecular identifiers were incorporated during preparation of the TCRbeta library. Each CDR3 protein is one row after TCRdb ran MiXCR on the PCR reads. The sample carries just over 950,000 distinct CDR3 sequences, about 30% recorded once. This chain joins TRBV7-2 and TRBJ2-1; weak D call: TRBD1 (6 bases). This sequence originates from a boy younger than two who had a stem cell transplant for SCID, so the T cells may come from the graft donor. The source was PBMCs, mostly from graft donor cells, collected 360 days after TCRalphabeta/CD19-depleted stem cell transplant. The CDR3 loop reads CASSPDRTYNEQFF. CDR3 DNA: TGTGCCAGCAGCCCGGACAGAACCTACAATGAGCAGTTCTTC.